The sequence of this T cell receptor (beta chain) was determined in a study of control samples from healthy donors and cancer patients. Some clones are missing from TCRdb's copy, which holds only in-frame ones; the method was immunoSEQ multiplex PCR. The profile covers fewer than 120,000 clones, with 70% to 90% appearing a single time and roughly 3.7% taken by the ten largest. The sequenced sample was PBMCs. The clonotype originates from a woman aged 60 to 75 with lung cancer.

The CDR3 coding sequence is TGTGCCAGCAGTTCCACGGACGGACCCTCTGGAAACACCATATATTTT. Protein product: CASSSTDGPSGNTIYF. This sequence joins TRBV6-5 and TRBJ1-3; D is uncertain. Between the trimmed V and J ends, which lost 4 bases and 0 bases, there was a span of 13 bases. Germline values: CDR1 MNHEY, CDR2 SVGAGI. This CDR3 spans 16 amino acids.